One and the same sample provided the 16 T cell receptor beta chains below, sequenced in a study of T cell responses to AZD1222 COVID-19 vaccine. TCRdb keeps only in-frame clones here, not all; method: immunoSEQ multiplex PCR. The data contain 100,000 to 150,000 clones, over 85% of them singletons. Sequenced here: peripheral blood, sampled on day 0 of AZD1222 vaccination. The receptors stem from an adult in good health.

This chain uses TRBV27 with TRBJ1-2; D ambiguous. V was cut by 5 bases and J by 8 bases, with 21 bases left in between. The germline CDR1 and CDR2 sequences are MNHEY and SMNVEV (reference sequence). This CDR3 is built from 15 residues. The CDR3 coding sequence is TGTGCCAGCAGTCCCCAGGACGGGCGGACTGGGGGCTACACCTTC. As protein: CASSPQDGRTGGYTF.

The chain joins TRBV11-2 to TRBJ2-7; D is uncertain. V was trimmed by 0 bases and J by 6 bases, leaving 3 bases between them. There are 11 residues in the CDR3. The germline V gene has CDR1 SGHAT and CDR2 FQNNGV. CDR3 protein: CASSLEIEQYF. The CDR3 DNA follows: TGTGCCAGCAGCTTAGAAATCGAGCAGTACTTC.

This chain links TRBV10-3 with TRBJ1-4, with D uncertain. This CDR3 has 14 amino acids. V lost 2 bases and J lost 8, with 12 bases in between. The germline V gene has CDR1 ENHRY and CDR2 SYGVKD. CDR3 nucleotides: TGTGCCATCAGTGAGGGAACGAGTAGGGAAAAACTGTTTTTT. This encodes CAISEGTSREKLFF.

The J gene is TRBJ2-2, the V gene TRBV27, with 8 bases that match TRBD2. The CDR3 is 16 amino acids. Germline V gene lookup returns CDR1 MNHEY and CDR2 SMNVEV (reference sequence). Losses at the gene ends were 3 bases for V and 1 base for J; bases not matched to a gene: 4. CDR3 in DNA: TGTGCCAGCAGTTTTAGTACTAGCGGGAACACCGGGGAGCTGTTTTTT. Residues: CASSFSTSGNTGELFF.

The rearrangement uses TRBV5-6 and TRBJ1-5; D uncertain. The CDR3 extends over 16 amino acids. Trimming took 0 bases from V and 5 from J, leaving 15 bases between them. The V gene's germline CDR1 is SGHDT and CDR2 YYEEEE. The CDR3 is CASSLGAKGYYQPQHF. CDR3 sequence (DNA): TGTGCCAGCAGCTTGGGAGCCAAGGGATACTATCAGCCCCAGCATTTT.

V usage is TRBV12-3 or TRBV12-4 and J usage is TRBJ2-7, with 7 bases lining up with TRBD1. CDR3 length: 13 amino acids. The trim removed 5 bases at V and 5 bases at J, leaving 6 bases unmatched. DNA for the CDR3: TGTGCCAGCAGTCGAAACGACAGGGACGAGCAGTACTTC. Encoded protein: CASSRNDRDEQYF.

This chain links TRBV5-1 with TRBJ2-1; no reliable D call. Germline values: CDR1 SGHRS, CDR2 YFSETQ. Trimming removed 0 bases at V and 6 bases at J, with 7 bases between. This CDR3 has 13 amino acids. The CDR3: CASSLVGPNEQFF. DNA for the CDR3: TGCGCCAGCAGCTTGGTAGGGCCCAATGAGCAGTTCTTC.

The V gene is TRBV7-8, the J gene TRBJ2-7; D not resolved. V dropped 1 base and J dropped 6 bases, with 16 bases sitting between them. From germline, CDR1 is SGHVS and CDR2 FQNEAQ. This CDR3 contains 15 residues. Written as DNA, the CDR3 is TGTGCCAGCAGCTTAGAGCTGGTAGTTGCAACCGAGCAGTACTTC. Its translation is CASSLELVVATEQYF.

The V call is TRBV18, the J call TRBJ2-1, with TRBD2 identical over 7 bases. The CDR3 is 14 residues long. Germline values: CDR1 KGHSH, CDR2 LQKENI. V shed 0 bases and J 7 bases; nucleotides not matched to a gene: 3. CDR3 residues: CASSPPGLLNEQFF. Written as DNA, the CDR3 is TGTGCCAGCTCACCACCGGGACTATTGAATGAGCAGTTCTTC.

CDR3 bases: TGTGCCTGGAGTGTAGGTTCCGGTGAAAAACTGTTTTTT. Protein sequence: CAWSVGSGEKLFF. The chain combines TRBV30 with TRBJ1-4; D is unclear. Germline loops: CDR1 GTSNPN, CDR2 SVGIG (reference sequence). This CDR3 is 13 amino acids long. The V end lost 0 bases, the J end lost 7 bases, and 9 bases lay between the germline ends.

V gene TRBV6-5 combines with J gene TRBJ2-6; 7 bases match TRBD1. V was pared by 6 bases and J by 4 bases, with 6 bases of the junction left unmatched. The CDR3 runs to 15 residues. Germline V CDR1 and CDR2: MNHEY, SVGAGI. The CDR3: CASRLTGEGANVLTF. The CDR3 coding sequence is TGTGCCAGCAGACTTACAGGGGAAGGGGCCAACGTCCTGACTTTC.

This chain uses TRBV9 with TRBJ2-7, with 8 bases that match TRBD1. V was clipped by 6 bases and J by 5 bases; unmatched bases: 13. This CDR3 is built from 15 residues. Germline V lookup: CDR1 SGDLS, CDR2 YYNGEE. The CDR3 DNA reads TGTGCCAGCACCCCGCACGGGACAGGACGTGACGAGCAGTACTTC. Encoded protein: CASTPHGTGRDEQYF.

V usage is TRBV27 and J usage is TRBJ2-4, with 15 bases lining up with TRBD2. Unmatched junction bases numbered 4, after V lost 5 bases and J lost 8 bases. The CDR3 is made up of 15 amino acids. From germline, CDR1 is MNHEY and CDR2 SMNVEV (reference sequence). CDR3 in DNA: TGTGCCAGCAGTCCATGGACTAGCGGGAGGGACATTCAGTACTTC. As protein: CASSPWTSGRDIQYF.

V gene TRBV27 combines with J gene TRBJ1-6, with D maybe TRBD1 (5 bases). The germline V gene has CDR1 MNHEY and CDR2 SMNVEV (reference sequence). CDR3 size: 14 residues. V was shortened by 3 bases and J by 10 bases, with 13 bases between the two germline ends. The CDR3 nucleotides are TGTGCCAGCAGTTTTGGCAGGGTCAAGTCACCCCTCCACTTT. Protein sequence: CASSFGRVKSPLHF.

A note on this clone: This specimen includes other DNA sequences encoding the same CDR3. The V gene is TRBV12-3 or TRBV12-4, the J gene TRBJ1-1; D is uncertain. Trimming left V 3 bases short and J 1 base short, with 3 bases between. The CDR3 sequence is 12 residues long. This CDR3 reads CASSFTNTEAFF. For the CDR3, the DNA is TGTGCCAGCAGTTTCACGAACACTGAAGCTTTCTTT.

The genes are TRBV7-8 and TRBJ2-1, with TRBD2 identical over 13 bases. The CDR3 length is 15 residues. The V segment lost 5 bases and the J segment 6 bases; nucleotides outside the gene matches: 4. The V gene's germline CDR1 is SGHVS and CDR2 FQNEAQ. CDR3 sequence reads: CASSVTSGGANEQFF. The CDR3 coding sequence is TGTGCCAGCAGCGTCACTAGCGGGGGGGCCAATGAGCAGTTCTTC.